Listed below are T cell receptor beta chains from one sample, sequenced in a study of T cells in Graves' hyperthyroidism and ophthalmopathy. TCRdb fed the multiplex PCR reads into MiXCR, producing one record per CDR3 protein. The data hold around 610,000 distinct CDR3 sequences, with roughly 14% observed a single time. Specimen: blood. These receptors came from a woman aged 40-49 years with Graves' ophthalmopathy. CDR3s leave out the opening cysteine and the closing phenylalanine or tryptophan. Each record gives: J gene, V gene, CDR3 protein.

j_call: TRBJ2-7; v_call: TRBV30; cdr3_aa: AWRQGREQY
j_call: TRBJ1-2; v_call: TRBV5-1; cdr3_aa: ASSPGLRVGYT
j_call: TRBJ2-7; v_call: TRBV5-1; cdr3_aa: ASSWGDTSYEQY
j_call: TRBJ2-7; v_call: TRBV9; cdr3_aa: ASTPGLPPRDEQY
j_call: TRBJ1-1; v_call: TRBV2; cdr3_aa: ASSESGTGSREAF
j_call: TRBJ2-7; v_call: TRBV19; cdr3_aa: ASSKGTGASYEQY
j_call: TRBJ2-6; v_call: TRBV6-5; cdr3_aa: ASSYSGGPGANVLT
j_call: TRBJ2-7; v_call: TRBV5-1; cdr3_aa: ASSLNGNYEQY
j_call: TRBJ2-7; v_call: TRBV27; cdr3_aa: ASSSAIEGEQY
j_call: TRBJ2-7; v_call: TRBV29-1; cdr3_aa: SASGGTGRLEQY
j_call: TRBJ1-2; v_call: TRBV3-1; cdr3_aa: ASSPVLPGRPLWNYGYT
j_call: TRBJ2-7; v_call: TRBV6-4; cdr3_aa: ASSAHFRGPIITYEQY
j_call: TRBJ2-5; v_call: TRBV7-8; cdr3_aa: ASSAQNEMETQY
j_call: TRBJ2-4; v_call: TRBV20-1; cdr3_aa: SATDEMRSKNIQY
j_call: TRBJ2-7; v_call: TRBV6-1; cdr3_aa: ASSKGLDHTLRYQY
j_call: TRBJ2-1; v_call: TRBV2; cdr3_aa: ASSAGTGGEDEQF
j_call: TRBJ2-5; v_call: TRBV6-1; cdr3_aa: ASSPGQGAQETQY
j_call: TRBJ1-5; v_call: TRBV11-2; cdr3_aa: ASSYLVGQGLSNQPQH
j_call: TRBJ2-7; v_call: TRBV7-3; cdr3_aa: ASSRTGVGEQY
j_call: TRBJ1-1; v_call: TRBV28; cdr3_aa: ASSFRRNTEAF
j_call: TRBJ1-1; v_call: TRBV20-1; cdr3_aa: SAHRGLNTEAF
j_call: TRBJ1-6; v_call: TRBV6-1; cdr3_aa: ASSDKAENSPLH
j_call: TRBJ1-1; v_call: TRBV30; cdr3_aa: AWSLVDGTEAF
j_call: TRBJ1-1; v_call: TRBV12-3/TRBV12-4; cdr3_aa: ASSLVFYAGKGTEAF
j_call: TRBJ1-3; v_call: TRBV7-6; cdr3_aa: ASSVGPGNTIY
j_call: TRBJ1-2; v_call: TRBV14; cdr3_aa: ASSTRRTITYGYT
j_call: TRBJ1-5; v_call: TRBV12-3/TRBV12-4; cdr3_aa: ASSSGGRNQPQH
j_call: TRBJ1-2; v_call: TRBV15; cdr3_aa: ATSRPQGIGYT